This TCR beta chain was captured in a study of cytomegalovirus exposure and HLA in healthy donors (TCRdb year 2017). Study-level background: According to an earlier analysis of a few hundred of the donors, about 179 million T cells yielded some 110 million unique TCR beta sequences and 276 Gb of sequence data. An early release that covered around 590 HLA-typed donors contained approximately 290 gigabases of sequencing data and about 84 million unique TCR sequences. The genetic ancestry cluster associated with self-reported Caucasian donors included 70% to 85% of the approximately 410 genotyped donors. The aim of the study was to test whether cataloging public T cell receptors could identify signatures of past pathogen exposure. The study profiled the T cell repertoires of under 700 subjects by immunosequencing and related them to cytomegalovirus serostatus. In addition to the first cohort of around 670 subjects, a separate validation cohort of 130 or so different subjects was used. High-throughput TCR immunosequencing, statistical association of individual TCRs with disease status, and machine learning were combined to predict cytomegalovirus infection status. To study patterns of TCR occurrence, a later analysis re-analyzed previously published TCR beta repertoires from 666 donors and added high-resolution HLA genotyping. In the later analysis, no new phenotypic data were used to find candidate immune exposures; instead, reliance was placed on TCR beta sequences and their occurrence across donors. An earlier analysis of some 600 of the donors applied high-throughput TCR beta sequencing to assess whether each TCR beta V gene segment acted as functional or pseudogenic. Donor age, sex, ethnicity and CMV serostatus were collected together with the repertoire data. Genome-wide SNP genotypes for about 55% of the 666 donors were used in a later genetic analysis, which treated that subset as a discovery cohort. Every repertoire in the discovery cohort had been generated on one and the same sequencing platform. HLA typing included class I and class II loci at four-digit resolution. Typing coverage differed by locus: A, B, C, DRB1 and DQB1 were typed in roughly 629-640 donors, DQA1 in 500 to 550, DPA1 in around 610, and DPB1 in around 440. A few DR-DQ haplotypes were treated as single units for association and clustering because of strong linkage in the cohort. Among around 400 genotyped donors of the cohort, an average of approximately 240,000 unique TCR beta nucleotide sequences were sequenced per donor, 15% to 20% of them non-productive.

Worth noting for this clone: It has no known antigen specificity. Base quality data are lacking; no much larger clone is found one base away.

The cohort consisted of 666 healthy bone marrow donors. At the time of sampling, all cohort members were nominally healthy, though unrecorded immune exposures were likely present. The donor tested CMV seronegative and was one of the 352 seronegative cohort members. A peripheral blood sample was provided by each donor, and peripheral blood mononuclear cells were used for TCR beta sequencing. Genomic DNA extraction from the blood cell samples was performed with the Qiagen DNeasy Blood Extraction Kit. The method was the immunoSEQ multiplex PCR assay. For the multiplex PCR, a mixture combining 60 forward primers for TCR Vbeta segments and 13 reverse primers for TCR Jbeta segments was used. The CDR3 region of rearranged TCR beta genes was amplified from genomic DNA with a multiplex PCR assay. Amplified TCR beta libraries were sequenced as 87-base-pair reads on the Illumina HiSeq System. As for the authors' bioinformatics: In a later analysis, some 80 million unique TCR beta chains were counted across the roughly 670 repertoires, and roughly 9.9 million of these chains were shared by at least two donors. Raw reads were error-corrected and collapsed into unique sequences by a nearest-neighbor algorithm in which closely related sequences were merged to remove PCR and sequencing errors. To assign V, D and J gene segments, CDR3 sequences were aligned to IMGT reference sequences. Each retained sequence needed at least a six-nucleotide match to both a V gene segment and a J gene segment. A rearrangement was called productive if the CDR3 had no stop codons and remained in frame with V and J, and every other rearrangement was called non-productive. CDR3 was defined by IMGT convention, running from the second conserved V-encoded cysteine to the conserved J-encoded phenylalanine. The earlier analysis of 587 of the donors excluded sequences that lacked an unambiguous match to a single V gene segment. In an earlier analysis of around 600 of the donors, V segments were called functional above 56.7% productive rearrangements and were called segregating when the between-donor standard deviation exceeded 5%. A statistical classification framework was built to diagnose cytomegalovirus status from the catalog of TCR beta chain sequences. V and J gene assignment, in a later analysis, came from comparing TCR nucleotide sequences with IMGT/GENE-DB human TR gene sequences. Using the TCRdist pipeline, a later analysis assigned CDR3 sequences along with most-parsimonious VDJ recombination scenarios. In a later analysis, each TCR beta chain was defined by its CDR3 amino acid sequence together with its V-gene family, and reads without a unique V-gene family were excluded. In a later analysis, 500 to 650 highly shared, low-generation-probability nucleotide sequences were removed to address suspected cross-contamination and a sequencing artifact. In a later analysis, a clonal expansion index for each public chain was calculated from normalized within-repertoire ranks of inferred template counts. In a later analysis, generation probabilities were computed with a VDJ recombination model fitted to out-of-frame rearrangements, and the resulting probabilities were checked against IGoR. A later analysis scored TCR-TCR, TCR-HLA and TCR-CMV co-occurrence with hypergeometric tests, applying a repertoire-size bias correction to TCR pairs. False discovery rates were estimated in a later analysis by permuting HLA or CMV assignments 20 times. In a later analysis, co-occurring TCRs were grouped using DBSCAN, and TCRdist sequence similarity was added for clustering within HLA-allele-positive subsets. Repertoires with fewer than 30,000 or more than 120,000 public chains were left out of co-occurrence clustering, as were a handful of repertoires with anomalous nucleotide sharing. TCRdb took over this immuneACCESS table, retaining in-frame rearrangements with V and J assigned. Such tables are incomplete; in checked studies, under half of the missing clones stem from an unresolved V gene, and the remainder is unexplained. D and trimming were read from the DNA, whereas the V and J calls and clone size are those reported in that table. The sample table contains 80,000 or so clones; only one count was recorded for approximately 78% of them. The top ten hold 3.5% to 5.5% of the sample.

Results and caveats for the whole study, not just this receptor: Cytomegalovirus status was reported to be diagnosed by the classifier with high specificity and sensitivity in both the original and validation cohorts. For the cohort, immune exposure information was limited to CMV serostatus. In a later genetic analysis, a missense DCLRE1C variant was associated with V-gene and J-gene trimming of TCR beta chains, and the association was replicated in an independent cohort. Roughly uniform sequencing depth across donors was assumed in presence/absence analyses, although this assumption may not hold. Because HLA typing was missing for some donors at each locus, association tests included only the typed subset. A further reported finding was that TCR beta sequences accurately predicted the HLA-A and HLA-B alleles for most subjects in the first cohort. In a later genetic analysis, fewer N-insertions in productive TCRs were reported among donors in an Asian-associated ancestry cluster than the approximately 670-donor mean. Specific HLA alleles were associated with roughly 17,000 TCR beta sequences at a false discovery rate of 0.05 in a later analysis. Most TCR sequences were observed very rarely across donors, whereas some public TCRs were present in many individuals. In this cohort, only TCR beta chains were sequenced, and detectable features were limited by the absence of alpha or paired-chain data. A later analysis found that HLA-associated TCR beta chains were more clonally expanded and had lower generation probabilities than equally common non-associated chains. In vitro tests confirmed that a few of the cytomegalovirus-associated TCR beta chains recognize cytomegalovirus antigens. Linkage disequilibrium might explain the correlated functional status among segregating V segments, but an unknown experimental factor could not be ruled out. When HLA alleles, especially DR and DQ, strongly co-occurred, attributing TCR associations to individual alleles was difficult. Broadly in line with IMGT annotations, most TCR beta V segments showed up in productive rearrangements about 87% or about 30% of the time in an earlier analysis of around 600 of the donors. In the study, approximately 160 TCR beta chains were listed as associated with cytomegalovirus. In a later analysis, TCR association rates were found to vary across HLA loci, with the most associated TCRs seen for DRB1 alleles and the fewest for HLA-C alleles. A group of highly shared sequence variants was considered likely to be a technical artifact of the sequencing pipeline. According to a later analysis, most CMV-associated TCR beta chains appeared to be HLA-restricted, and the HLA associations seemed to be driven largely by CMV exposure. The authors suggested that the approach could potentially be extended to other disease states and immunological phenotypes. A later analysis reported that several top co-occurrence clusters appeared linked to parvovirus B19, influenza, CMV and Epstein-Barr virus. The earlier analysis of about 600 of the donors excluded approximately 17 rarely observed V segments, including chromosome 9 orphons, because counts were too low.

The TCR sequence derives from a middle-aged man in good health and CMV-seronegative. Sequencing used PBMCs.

The DNA sequence is TGTGCCAGCAGCGTAGGAGCCCCCGCGTCAGATACGCAGTATTTT. It encodes CASSVGAPASDTQYF. The rearrangement combines TRBV9 with TRBJ2-3; no confident D gene assignment can be made. The CDR3 covers 15 residues, taking in both the cysteine and the phenylalanine. Just the 45-base CDR3 DNA is kept, in frame starting at base 1. CDR1 and CDR2, per the germline V gene, are SGDLS and YYNGEE. V was cut back by 0 bases and J by 4 bases, leaving a gap of 12 bases between them.